The entry below describes one T cell receptor beta chain. Its antigen is unknown. Per-nucleotide qualities are absent, and no much larger clonotype sits a single base away. CDR1 and CDR2, looked up from the germline V gene, are MGHRA and YSYEKL. V and J are truncated by 3 bases and 4 bases respectively, leaving an intervening sequence of 10 bases. Counted from cysteine to phenylalanine, this CDR3 has 13 amino acids. Here the CDR3 DNA is all that survives: 39 bases in frame from base 1. These data belong to a study of T-cell memory formation after mild COVID-19 (dated by TCRdb to the early 2020s). Concerning the study at large: TCR sequence clusters from the two donors were largely donor specific. The cohort comprised two young, previously healthy adult volunteers, one female and one male. In a couple of donors, T-cell clones that expanded and contracted after mild COVID-19 were followed by sequencing TCRalpha and TCRbeta repertoires longitudinally. Study-wide findings and limitations: Balanced CD4/CD8 phenotypes were observed for clones contracting from day 15 to 85, whereas a bias towards CD4+ was observed for a second wave of clones expanding from day 15 to 37. Contracting CD4+ clones were found mainly in CM and EM memory subsets, while CD8+ clones were enriched in EMRA. The second-wave clones that peaked on day 37 were not confirmed to be SARS-CoV-2 specific. Some responding clones were detected in pre-infection memory, which suggested that pre-existing cross-reactive memory T cells had joined the SARS-CoV-2 response. Only two mild cases were covered by the study, and larger cohorts that include severe cases with pre-infection samples were considered necessary.

Ficoll-Paque density gradient centrifugation was the method used to isolate PBMCs. Sequenced on an Illumina NovaSeq 6000. TCRalpha and TCRbeta cDNA libraries were constructed by 5'RACE with constant-segment primers, with sample barcodes and unique molecular identifiers being introduced. RNA was extracted from every sample with Trizol reagent. Libraries were amplified in two PCR steps, with a second sample barcode and Illumina TruSeq adapters added in the second step. Sequencing of libraries was performed on an Illumina NovaSeq with 2 x 150 bp paired-end reads. The original methods were these. Demultiplexing of reads and collapsing into UMI-guided consensus sequences were performed with migec v1.2.7. Using mixcr v2.1.11, UMI consensuses were aligned to TRA and TRB V and J templates and then assembled into clonotypes. Expanded or contracted clonotypes were those called significant by both edgeR and NoisET, with noise models trained on biological replicates. edgeR calls used a false discovery rate-adjusted p below 0.01 and a log2 fold-change threshold of 1. As an exploratory analysis of dynamics, PCA with hierarchical clustering was applied to max-normalized trajectories of the 1000 most abundant clonotypes. The CD4 or CD8 phenotype of responding clones was assigned using the separately sequenced CD4+ and CD8+ repertoires. The public reads were reanalyzed by TCRdb: fastp trimming at Q25, MiXCR alignment, in-frame beta chains only. Identical CDR3 proteins give one entry, which carries the most common genes and DNA. These V and J calls rely on TCRdb rather than the paper's analysis. Recorded for this sample are fewer than 400,000 distinct CDR3 sequences; around a sixth of them occurred a single time. In total, the top ten clones hold 20% to 25% of the sample.

Rearrangement joined TRBV4-1 to TRBJ2-7; the D gene remains uncertain. The receptor comes from a man aged 18 to 29 who had mild COVID-19 (a few samples of this study predate the infection). The sample titles of this study are shuffled in the database, so cell type and time point are left out; the donor was told from shared clones. Sample: PBMCs or a T cell subset sorted from them (not recorded which). Read as DNA, the sequence is TGCGCCAGCAGCCATTTAGGTGAATACGAGCAGTACTTC. It codes for CASSHLGEYEQYF.